The rows below give T cell receptor beta chains drawn from one sample of a study of T cells in Graves' hyperthyroidism and ophthalmopathy. TCRdb ran MiXCR on the multiplex PCR reads and lists one entry per CDR3 protein. This table holds 300,000 or so distinct CDR3 sequences, 21% found once. Sequencing was performed on blood. Source of these receptors: a woman between 50 and 59 years old with Graves' hyperthyroidism. The CDR3 runs from the conserved cysteine through the conserved F or W. A D gene is named only where the DNA matches it firmly. Part of the rows lack a size; the others show once, few, many or a class for expanded clones.

CDR3aa | CDR3nt | d_gene | v_gene | abundance | j_gene
CASSSGQGYLKCGYTF | TGTGCCAGCAGTTCCGGACAGGGGTATCTTAAGTGTGGCTACACCTTC | TRBD1 | TRBV7-9 | few | TRBJ1-2
CASSQDGTRHEQYF | TGTGCCAGCAGCCAAGATGGGACACGGCACGAGCAGTACTTC | . | TRBV3-1 | many | TRBJ2-7
CASSPMRWAPANYGYTF | TGTGCCAGCAGCCCTATGAGGTGGGCTCCAGCTAACTATGGCTACACCTTC | . | TRBV7-8 | many | TRBJ1-2
CASRDYLKNIQYF | TGTGCCAGTCGGGACTACCTAAAAAACATTCAGTACTTC | TRBD2 | TRBV28 | . | TRBJ2-4
CASSYSRRNTEAFF | TGTGCCAGCAGTTACTCGAGGCGGAACACTGAAGCTTTCTTT | . | TRBV6-2/TRBV6-3 | many | TRBJ1-1
CASRPQGLWDTIYF | TGTGCCAGCAGACCTCAGGGTCTCTGGGACACCATATATTTT | . | TRBV6-1 | many | TRBJ1-3
CASSLGGPGEQFF | TGCGCCAGCAGCTTGGGGGGGCCGGGGGAGCAGTTCTTC | . | TRBV5-1 | . | TRBJ2-1
CASSLQGERAYEQYF | TGTGCCAGCAGCCTTCAAGGGGAACGGGCTTACGAGCAGTACTTC | . | TRBV7-9 | many | TRBJ2-7
CSARGGLASPDTQYF | TGCAGTGCTAGAGGCGGACTAGCTAGTCCGGATACGCAGTATTTT | TRBD2 | TRBV20-1 | many | TRBJ2-3
CSGRTVYEQYF | TGCAGTGGTAGGACAGTTTACGAGCAGTACTTC | . | TRBV20-1 | few | TRBJ2-7
CASSGRVSDTEAFF | TGTGCCAGCAGTGGTCGGGTATCGGACACTGAAGCTTTCTTT | . | TRBV6-1 | many | TRBJ1-1
CASSTVPFNSPLHF | TGTGCCAGCAGCACCGTGCCGTTTAATTCACCCCTCCACTTT | . | TRBV28 | . | TRBJ1-6
CATNRQGMNTEAFF | TGTGCCACCAACCGACAGGGAATGAACACTGAAGCTTTCTTT | TRBD1 | TRBV10-3 | many | TRBJ1-1
CASSLGGGPGANSPLHF | TGTGCCAGCAGCTTGGGCGGAGGTCCAGGGGCAAATTCACCCCTCCACTTT | . | TRBV5-6 | . | TRBJ1-6
CASSHRAAYKSREQYF | TGTGCCAGCAGCCACCGGGCGGCTTACAAGTCCCGAGAGCAGTACTTC | . | TRBV14 | many | TRBJ2-7
CASSVGVQTTDGYTF | TGTGCCAGCAGCGTAGGAGTACAGACCACGGATGGCTACACCTTC | . | TRBV9 | . | TRBJ1-2
CASRRVTEAFF | TGTGCCAGTAGGCGGGTCACTGAAGCTTTCTTT | . | TRBV19 | few | TRBJ1-1
CASSVGSHRQPQHF | TGTGCCAGCAGTGTGGGGTCGCACAGGCAGCCCCAGCATTTT | . | TRBV2 | many | TRBJ1-5
CASSSPGTRFGEQFF | TGTGCCAGCAGCTCCCCCGGGACTAGATTTGGTGAGCAGTTCTTC | TRBD2 | TRBV7-2 | . | TRBJ2-1
CASSTTQPSYEQYF | TGTGCCAGCAGTACTACCCAGCCCTCCTACGAGCAGTACTTC | . | TRBV6-1 | many | TRBJ2-7
CASRPRGTKNIQYF | TGTGCCAGCAGGCCCCGGGGAACAAAAAACATTCAGTACTTC | . | TRBV14 | few | TRBJ2-4
CASSKQQGAGYNEQFF | TGCGCCAGCAGCAAACAACAGGGGGCGGGGTACAATGAGCAGTTCTTC | TRBD1 | TRBV5-1 | . | TRBJ2-1